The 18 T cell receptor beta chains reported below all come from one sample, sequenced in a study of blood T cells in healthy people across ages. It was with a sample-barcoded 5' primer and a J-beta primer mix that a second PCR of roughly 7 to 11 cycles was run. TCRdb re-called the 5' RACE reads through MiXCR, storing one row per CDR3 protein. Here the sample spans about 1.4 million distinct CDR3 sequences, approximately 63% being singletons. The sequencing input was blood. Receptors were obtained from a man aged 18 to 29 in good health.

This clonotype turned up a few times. The CDR3 bases are TGCAGCGTCCCGGACGGGGAAATGAACACTGAAGCTTTCTTT. It is translated as CSVPDGEMNTEAFF. The chain has TRBV29-1 and TRBJ1-1; D remains unclear. Trimming left V 6 bases short and J 0 bases short, with 14 bases between. CDR3 length equals 14 residues. CDR1 is SQVTM and CDR2 is ANQGSEA in the germline V gene.

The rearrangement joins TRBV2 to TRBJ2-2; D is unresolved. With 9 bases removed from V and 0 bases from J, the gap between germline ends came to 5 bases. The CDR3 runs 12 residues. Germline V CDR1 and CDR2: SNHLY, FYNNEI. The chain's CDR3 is CASQANTGELFF. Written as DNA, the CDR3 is TGTGCCAGTCAGGCGAACACCGGGGAGCTGTTTTTT. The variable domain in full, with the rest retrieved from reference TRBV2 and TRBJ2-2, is EPEVTQTPSHQVTQMGQEVILRCVPISNHLYFYWYRQILGQKVEFLVSFYNNEISEKSEIFDDQFSVERPDGSNFTLKIRSTKLEDSAMYFCASQANTGELFFGEGSRLTVL.

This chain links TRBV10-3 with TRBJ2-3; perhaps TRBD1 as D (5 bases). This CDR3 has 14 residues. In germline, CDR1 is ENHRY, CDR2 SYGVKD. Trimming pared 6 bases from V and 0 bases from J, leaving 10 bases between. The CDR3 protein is CAISRTPSTDTQYF. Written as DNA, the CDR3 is TGTGCCATCAGCAGGACACCTAGCACAGATACGCAGTATTTT.

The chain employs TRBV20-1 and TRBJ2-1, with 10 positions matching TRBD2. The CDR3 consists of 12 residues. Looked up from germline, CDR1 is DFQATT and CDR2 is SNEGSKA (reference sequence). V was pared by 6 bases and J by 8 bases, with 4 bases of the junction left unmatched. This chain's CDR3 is CSALAGGYEQFF. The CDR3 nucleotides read TGCAGTGCCTTAGCGGGAGGCTATGAGCAGTTCTTC.

The CDR3 loop reads CASSAYATIGDDGYTF. The CDR3 DNA follows: TGTGCCAGCAGTGCTTATGCGACGATTGGGGATGATGGCTACACCTTC. The genes are TRBV25-1 and TRBJ1-2; D unresolved. This CDR3 is built from 16 residues. Trimming took off 4 bases at V and 6 bases at J, with 21 bases between the two ends. The germline CDR1 and CDR2 sequences are MGHDK and SYGVNS.

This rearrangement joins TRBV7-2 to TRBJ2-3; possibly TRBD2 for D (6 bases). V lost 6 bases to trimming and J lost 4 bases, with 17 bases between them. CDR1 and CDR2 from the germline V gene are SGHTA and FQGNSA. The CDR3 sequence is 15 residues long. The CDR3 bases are TGTGCCAGCAGAAAACCGGGAGTCAGGGCAGATACGCAGTATTTT. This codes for CASRKPGVRADTQYF. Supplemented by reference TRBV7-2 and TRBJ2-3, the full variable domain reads GAGVSQSPSNKVTEKGKDVELRCDPISGHTALYWYRQSLGQGLEFLIYFQGNSAPDKSGLPSDRFSAERTGGSVSTLTIQRTQQEDSAVYLCASRKPGVRADTQYFGPGTRLTVL.

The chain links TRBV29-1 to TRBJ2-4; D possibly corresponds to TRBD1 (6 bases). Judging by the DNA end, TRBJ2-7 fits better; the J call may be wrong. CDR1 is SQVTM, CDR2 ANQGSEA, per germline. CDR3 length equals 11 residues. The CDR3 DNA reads TGCAGCGTTAATACAGGGTCCGAGCAGTACTTC. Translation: CSVNTGSEQYF.

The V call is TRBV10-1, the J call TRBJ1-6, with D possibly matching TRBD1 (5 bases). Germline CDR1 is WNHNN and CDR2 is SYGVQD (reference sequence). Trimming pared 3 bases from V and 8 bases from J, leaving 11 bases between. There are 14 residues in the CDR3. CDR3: CASSELQGYSPLHF. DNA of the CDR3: TGCGCCAGCAGTGAACTCCAGGGATATTCACCCCTCCACTTT.

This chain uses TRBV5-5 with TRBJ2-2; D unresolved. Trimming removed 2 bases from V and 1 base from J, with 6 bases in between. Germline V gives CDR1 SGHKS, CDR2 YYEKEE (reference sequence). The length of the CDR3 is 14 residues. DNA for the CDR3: TGTGCCAGCAGCTTTTTACAGAACACCGGGGAGCTGTTTTTT. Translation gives CASSFLQNTGELFF.

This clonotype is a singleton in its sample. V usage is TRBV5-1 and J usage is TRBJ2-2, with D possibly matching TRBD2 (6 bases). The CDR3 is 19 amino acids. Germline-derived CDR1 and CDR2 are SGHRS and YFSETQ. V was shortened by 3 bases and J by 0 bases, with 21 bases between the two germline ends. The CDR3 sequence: CASSSTSSGLNSNTGELFF. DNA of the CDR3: TGCGCCAGCAGCTCAACTAGCTCTGGCCTCAATTCGAACACCGGGGAGCTGTTTTTT. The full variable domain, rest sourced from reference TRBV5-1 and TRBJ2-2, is KAGVTQTPRYLIKTRGQQVTLSCSPISGHRSVSWYQQTPGQGLQFLFEYFSETQRNKGNFPGRFSGRQFSNSRSEMNVSTLELGDSALYLCASSSTSSGLNSNTGELFFGEGSRLTVL.

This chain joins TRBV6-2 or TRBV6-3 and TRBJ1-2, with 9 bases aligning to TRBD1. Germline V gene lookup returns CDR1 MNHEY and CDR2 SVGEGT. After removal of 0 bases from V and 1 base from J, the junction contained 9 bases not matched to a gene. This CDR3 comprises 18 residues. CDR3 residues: CASSYSIRRTGVNYGYTF. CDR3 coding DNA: TGTGCCAGCAGTTACTCGATTCGCCGGACAGGGGTTAACTATGGCTACACCTTC.

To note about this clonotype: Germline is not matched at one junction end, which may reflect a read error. CDR3 protein: CASSPGGTTYEQYF. The CDR3 DNA sequence: TGCGCCAGCAGCCCCGGCGGGACAACTTACGAGCAGTACTTC. The chain uses TRBV7-8 and TRBJ2-4, with D perhaps matching TRBD1 or TRBD2 (6 bases each). Judging by the DNA end, TRBJ2-7 fits better; the J call may be wrong. Germline lookup yields CDR1 SGHVS and CDR2 FQNEAQ. The CDR3 has 14 amino acids.

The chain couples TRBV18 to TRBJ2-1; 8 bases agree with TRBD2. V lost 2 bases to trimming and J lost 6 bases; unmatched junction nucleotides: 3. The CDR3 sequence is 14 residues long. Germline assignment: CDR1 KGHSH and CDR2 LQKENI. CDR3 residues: CASSPAAGGNEQFF. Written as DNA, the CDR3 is TGTGCCAGCTCACCAGCCGCGGGGGGCAATGAGCAGTTCTTC. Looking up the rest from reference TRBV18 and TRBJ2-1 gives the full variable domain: NAGVMQNPRHLVRRRGQEARLRCSPMKGHSHVYWYRQLPEEGLKFMVYLQKENIIDESGMPKERFSAEFPKEGPSILRIQQVVRGDSAAYFCASSPAAGGNEQFFGPGTRLTVL.

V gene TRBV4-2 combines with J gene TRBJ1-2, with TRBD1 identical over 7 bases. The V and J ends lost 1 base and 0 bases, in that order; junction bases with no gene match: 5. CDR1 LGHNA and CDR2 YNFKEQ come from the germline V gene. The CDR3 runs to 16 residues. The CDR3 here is CASSQVSGGANYGYTF. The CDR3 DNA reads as TGTGCCAGCAGCCAAGTCTCAGGGGGGGCTAACTATGGCTACACCTTC.

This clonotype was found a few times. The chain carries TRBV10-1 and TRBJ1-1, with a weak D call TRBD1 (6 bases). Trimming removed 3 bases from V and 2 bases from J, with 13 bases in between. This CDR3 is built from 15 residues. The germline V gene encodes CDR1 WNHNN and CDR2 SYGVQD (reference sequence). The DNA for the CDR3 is TGCGCCAGCAGTGATCCCGGGACACCAAACACTGAAGCTTTCTTT. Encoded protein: CASSDPGTPNTEAFF.

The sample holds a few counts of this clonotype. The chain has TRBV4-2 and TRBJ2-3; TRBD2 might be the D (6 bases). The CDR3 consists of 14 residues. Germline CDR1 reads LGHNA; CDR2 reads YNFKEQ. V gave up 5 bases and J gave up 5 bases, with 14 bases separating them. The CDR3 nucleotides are TGTGCCAGCAGCGCTCTGGGGGGAATAGATACGCAGTATTTT. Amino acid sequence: CASSALGGIDTQYF.

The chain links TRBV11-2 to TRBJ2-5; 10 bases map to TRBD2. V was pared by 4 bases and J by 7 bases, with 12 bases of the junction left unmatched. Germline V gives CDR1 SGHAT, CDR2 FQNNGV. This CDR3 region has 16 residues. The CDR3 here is CASSSHLAGVAGTQYF. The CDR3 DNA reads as TGTGCCAGCAGCTCCCATCTAGCGGGAGTTGCGGGGACCCAGTACTTC.

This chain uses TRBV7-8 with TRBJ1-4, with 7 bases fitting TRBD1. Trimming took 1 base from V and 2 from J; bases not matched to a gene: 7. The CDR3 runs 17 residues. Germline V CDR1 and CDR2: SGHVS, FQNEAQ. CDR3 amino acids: CASSLGQGSRTNEKLFF. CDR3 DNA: TGTGCCAGCAGCTTAGGACAGGGTTCGAGGACTAATGAAAAACTGTTTTTT.